A selection of T cell receptor beta chains follows, all from one sample in a study of CD8+ T cells in alopecia areata. Sequenced by immunoSEQ multiplex PCR; TCRdb stores in-frame clones only, minus some. The table has approximately 210,000 clones, over 40% seen once. The sequenced sample was CD4+ T cells sorted from blood, obtained at roughly week 36, from a patient treated with tofacitinib. These receptors were collected from a human donor with alopecia areata. Each CDR3 is given with its conserved first and last residue. Size is omitted from some rows. Given values are once, few, many or a class for expanded clones.

cdr3_length	v_call	clone_size	cdr3_aa
14	TRBV5-1	-	CASSLGETGTEAFF
12	TRBV4-2	-	CASSQVALEQFF
15	TRBV2	once	CASSEQGLAYNEQFF
16	TRBV18	few	CASSPVPVGITGELFF
16	TRBV14	-	CASSLATIKPRAGYTF
16	TRBV7-9	-	CASSLAGSGSTDTQYF
17	TRBV30	-	CAWSVGFGGVSTGELFF
13	TRBV4-1	-	CASTPGPRYGYTF
16	TRBV4-1	-	CASSQETGQSYNEQFF
15	TRBV27	few	CASSPGQGATDTQYF
14	TRBV25-1	-	CASSEYGEGNEQFF
13	TRBV29-1	few	CSGVQGAQETQYF
16	TRBV7-8	-	CASSLGSAGGFYEQYF
14	TRBV2	few	CASNRDRGNQPQHF
19	TRBV4-2	-	CASSQPGLAGGRGVDEQYF
15	TRBV29-1	few	CSVQGFGARNTEAFF
11	TRBV25-1	-	CASSTGPEQYF
17	TRBV30	-	CAWSPSFSGSSSDTQYF
16	TRBV5-1	few	CASSLPAGVKGGEQFF
16	TRBV7-9	few	CASSLSPLGAYNEQFF
18	TRBV7-9	-	CASSFQRSGSREHNEQFF
13	TRBV6-6	-	CASSSSVTYEQYF
14	TRBV2	-	CASKRGESTDTQYF
13	TRBV6-5	few	CASSPPGTPTQYF
16	TRBV4-2	-	CASSRSGGLAKNIQYF
13	TRBV15	-	CATSEDRGDEQYF
19	TRBV27	many	CASTTIGGRAGGSTDTQYF
13	TRBV7-6	-	CASSLAAGSGYTF
14	TRBV4-1	once	CASSHVGILNEQYF
16	TRBV2	many	CASSLPSRSSSYEQYF
16	TRBV5-1	-	CASSLWSGRGADTQYF